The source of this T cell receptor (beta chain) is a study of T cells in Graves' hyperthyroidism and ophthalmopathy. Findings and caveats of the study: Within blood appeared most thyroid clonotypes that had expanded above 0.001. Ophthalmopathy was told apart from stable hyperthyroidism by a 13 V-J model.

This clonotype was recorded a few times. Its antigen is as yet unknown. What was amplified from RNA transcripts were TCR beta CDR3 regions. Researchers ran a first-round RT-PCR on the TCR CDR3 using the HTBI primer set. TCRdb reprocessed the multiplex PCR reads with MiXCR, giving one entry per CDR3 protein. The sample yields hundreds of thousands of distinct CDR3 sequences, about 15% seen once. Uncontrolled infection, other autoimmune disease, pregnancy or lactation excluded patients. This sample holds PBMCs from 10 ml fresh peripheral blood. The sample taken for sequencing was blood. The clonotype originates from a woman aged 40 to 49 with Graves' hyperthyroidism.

CDR3 in amino acids: CASSFPGKGEQFF. In DNA, the CDR3 is TGTGCCAGCAGTTTCCCAGGGAAGGGTGAGCAGTTCTTC. The gene calls are TRBV28 and TRBJ2-1; possibly TRBD1 for D (5 bases). Trimming left V 3 bases short and J 9 bases short, with 12 bases between. The CDR3 has 13 amino acids. Germline V gene lookup returns CDR1 MDHEN and CDR2 SYDVKM.